This TCR beta chain was profiled in a study of T cell responses to AZD1222 COVID-19 vaccine. Germline V gives CDR1 LGHDT, CDR2 YNNKEL (reference sequence). CDR3 length equals 14 residues. V dropped 6 bases and J dropped 3 bases, with 14 bases sitting between them. Findings and limits, study-wide: When two AZD1222 doses had been given, Spike-specific TCR breadth and depth rose.

Concerning this clone: Its specificity is not known.

Using immunoSEQ multiplex PCR, the repertoire was profiled, and TCRdb retains in-frame clones only, with some absent. The table has about 140,000 clones, approximately 89% seen once. The material was peripheral blood, obtained on day 0 of AZD1222 vaccination. The chain carries TRBV3-1 (or the pseudogene TRBV3-2) and TRBJ1-1; no definite D call. This receptor was taken from an adult in good health. Here the CDR3 reads CASSQRAGDTEAFF. CDR3 sequence (DNA): TGTGCCAGCAGTCAAAGGGCCGGGGACACTGAAGCTTTCTTT.